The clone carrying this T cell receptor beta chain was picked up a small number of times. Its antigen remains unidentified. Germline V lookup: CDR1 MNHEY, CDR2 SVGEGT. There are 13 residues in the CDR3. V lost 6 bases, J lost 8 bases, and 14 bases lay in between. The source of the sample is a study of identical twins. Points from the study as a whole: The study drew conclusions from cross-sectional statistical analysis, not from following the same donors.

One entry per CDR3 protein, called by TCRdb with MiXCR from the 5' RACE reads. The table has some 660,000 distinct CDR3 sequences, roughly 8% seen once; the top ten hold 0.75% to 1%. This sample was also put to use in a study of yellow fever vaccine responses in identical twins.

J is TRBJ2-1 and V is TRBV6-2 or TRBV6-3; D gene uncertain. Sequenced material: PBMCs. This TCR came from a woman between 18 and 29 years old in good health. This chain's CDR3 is CASSLRRADEQFF. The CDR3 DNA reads TGTGCCAGCAGCTTAAGGCGCGCCGATGAGCAGTTCTTC.